The 25 T cell receptor beta chains reported below all come from one sample, sequenced in a study of blood T cell repertoires in COVID-19. Some clones are missing from TCRdb's copy, which holds only in-frame ones; the method was immunoSEQ multiplex PCR. The table has roughly 130,000 clones, roughly 84% seen once. Source material: PBMCs or T cells enriched from blood (not recorded which). The receptors here all came from a man aged 40-49 years with acute COVID-19.

The chain links TRBV5-6 to TRBJ2-1; D is ambiguous. CDR1 is SGHDT, CDR2 YYEEEE, per germline. The length of the CDR3 is 14 residues. Trimming cost V 0 bases and J 4 bases, with 8 bases left between them. The CDR3 region has the DNA TGTGCCAGCAGCTTGGTAGCCGGATACAATGAGCAGTTCTTC. This codes for CASSLVAGYNEQFF.

V is TRBV2 and J is TRBJ2-5; 9 bases agree with TRBD1. Per germline, CDR1 SNHLY and CDR2 FYNNEI. This CDR3 spans 15 amino acids. Trimming removed 3 bases from V and 5 bases from J; junction bases left unmatched: 7. CDR3: CASSEPGQGGETQYF. As DNA, the CDR3 is TGTGCCAGCAGTGAGCCGGGACAGGGAGGGGAGACCCAGTACTTC.

The V and J genes are TRBV27 and TRBJ2-7; TRBD1 agrees at 11 bases. The CDR3 consists of 15 residues. The germline V gene has CDR1 MNHEY and CDR2 SMNVEV (reference sequence). The trim removed 0 bases at V and 6 bases at J, leaving 4 bases unmatched. CDR3 DNA sequence: TGTGCCAGCAGTTTATCAGGGACAGGGGGGTTCGAGCAGTACTTC. Amino acid sequence: CASSLSGTGGFEQYF.

The rearrangement uses TRBV24-1 and TRBJ2-1; 7 nucleotides match TRBD2. The germline V gene has CDR1 KGHDR and CDR2 SFDVKD. The junction had 2 bases not matched to a gene; V was cut back by 4 bases and J by 3 bases. This CDR3 region has 14 residues. The CDR3 reads CATSDGEGYNEQFF. In nucleotides, the CDR3 is TGTGCCACCAGTGACGGGGAGGGCTACAATGAGCAGTTCTTC.

The chain carries TRBV3-1 (or the pseudogene TRBV3-2) and TRBJ1-1, with 11 bases aligning to TRBD1. The germline V gene has CDR1 LGHDT and CDR2 YNNKEL (reference sequence). The CDR3 covers 14 residues. The junction had 3 bases not matched to a gene; V was cut back by 4 bases and J by 5 bases. The CDR3 here is CASSRGTGGTEAFF. For the CDR3, the DNA is TGTGCCAGCAGCCGTGGGACAGGGGGTACTGAAGCTTTCTTT.

This sequence joins TRBV7-2 and TRBJ2-2; 10 bases are a match to TRBD1. This CDR3 has 15 residues. Germline V CDR1 and CDR2: SGHTA, FQGNSA. With V trimmed by 5 bases and J by 4 bases, 4 bases remained unmatched. CDR3 protein: CASSVGTGATGELFF. CDR3 nucleotide sequence: TGTGCCAGCAGCGTAGGGACAGGGGCCACCGGGGAGCTGTTTTTT.

The rearrangement links TRBV25-1 to TRBJ2-1; D is uncertain. Trimming removed 6 bases at V and 6 bases at J, with 12 bases between. The CDR3 spans 13 residues. Germline V gene sequence: CDR1 MGHDK, CDR2 SYGVNS. CDR3 region: CASRSKYGNEQFF. The CDR3 region has the DNA TGTGCCAGCAGGAGTAAGTACGGCAATGAGCAGTTCTTC. The whole variable domain, filled in from reference TRBV25-1 and TRBJ2-1, reads EADIYQTPRYLVIGTGKKITLECSQTMGHDKMYWYQQDPGMELHLIHYSYGVNSTEKGDLSSESTVSRIRTEHFPLTLESARPSHTSQYLCASRSKYGNEQFFGPGTRLTVL.

The chain joins TRBV5-3 to TRBJ2-5; TRBD2 aligns across 8 bases. TRBV5-3 qualifies as an ORF whose function is uncertain. Trimming took 6 bases from V and 3 from J; bases not matched to a gene: 7. This CDR3 region has 14 residues. CDR3 nucleotide sequence: TGTGCCAGAATCCGGGTAGCGGGGAAAGAGACCCAGTACTTC. Translating it yields CARIRVAGKETQYF.

The J gene is TRBJ2-5, the V gene TRBV3-1 (or the pseudogene TRBV3-2); D perhaps matches TRBD1 (5 bases). CDR1 is LGHDT, CDR2 YNNKEL, per germline (reference sequence). The ends were cut back, 4 bases at V and 4 bases at J, with 19 bases in the middle. This CDR3 has 16 amino acids. CDR3 protein: CASSPLEGQGPETQYF. CDR3 in DNA: TGTGCCAGCAGCCCCCTCGAAGGGCAGGGCCCAGAGACCCAGTACTTC.

The chain joins TRBV27 to TRBJ1-5; TRBD1 is a possible D gene (5 bases). The CDR3 loop spans 15 amino acids. V was clipped by 8 bases and J by 5 bases, with 19 bases between them. The germline CDR1 and CDR2 sequences are MNHEY and SMNVEV (reference sequence). Here the CDR3 DNA reads TGTGCCAGCCACCCGGCAGGGTTAGGGGATCAGCCCCAGCATTTT. It yields the protein CASHPAGLGDQPQHF.

The CDR3 coding sequence is TGTGCCAGCAGCTTAGGTGCTGTGGGGCCAAAAGGCTACACCTTC. Its translation is CASSLGAVGPKGYTF. V and J are TRBV7-9 and TRBJ1-2; D perhaps matches TRBD1 (5 bases). The CDR3 extends over 15 amino acids. Germline V gives CDR1 SEHNR, CDR2 FQNEAQ (reference sequence). Trimming stripped 1 base from V and 8 bases from J, with 17 bases between.

V usage is TRBV25-1 and J usage is TRBJ2-1; D might be TRBD2 (7 bases). Germline assignment: CDR1 MGHDK and CDR2 SYGVNS. The V end lost 5 bases, the J end lost 10 bases, and 21 bases lay between the germline ends. The CDR3 covers 15 residues. DNA for the CDR3: TGTGCCAGCAGTCGCCCCGGGGGGCGGGGTGAAGAGCAGTTCTTC. Translating gives CASSRPGGRGEEQFF.

This rearrangement joins TRBV28 to TRBJ1-5; no reliable D call. V was cut by 2 bases and J by 1 base, with 6 bases left in between. The CDR3 runs to 14 residues. Per the germline V gene, CDR1 is MDHEN and CDR2 is SYDVKM. For the CDR3, the DNA is TGTGCCAGCAGTTTAGGAGAGAGCAATCAGCCCCAGCATTTT. As protein: CASSLGESNQPQHF.

This chain connects TRBV7-9 to TRBJ2-1; D possibly corresponds to TRBD2 (6 bases). The CDR3 covers 16 residues. V shed 2 bases and J shed 3 bases, with 14 bases lying between them. The germline V gene has CDR1 SEHNR and CDR2 FQNEAQ (reference sequence). The CDR3 bases are TGTGCCAGCAGCTTAATAACCGGGACTTTCTACAATGAGCAGTTCTTC. This gives the protein CASSLITGTFYNEQFF.

The V gene is TRBV5-1, the J gene TRBJ1-5; D is unresolved. Germline V gene sequence: CDR1 SGHRS, CDR2 YFSETQ. V lost 0 bases, J lost 9 bases, and 10 bases lay in between. This CDR3 is built from 13 residues. CDR3 residues: CASSLASSWPQHF. In DNA form, the CDR3 reads TGCGCCAGCAGCTTGGCCTCCTCCTGGCCCCAGCATTTT.

This chain connects TRBV4-1 to TRBJ2-1; unclear D gene. V was trimmed by 0 bases and J by 6 bases, leaving 15 bases between them. Germline V gene data show CDR1 as MGHRA and CDR2 as YSYEKL. The CDR3 runs 16 residues. CDR3: CASSQDPTGIGNEQFF. CDR3 DNA: TGCGCCAGCAGCCAAGACCCCACGGGTATCGGCAATGAGCAGTTCTTC.

V usage is TRBV5-1 and J usage is TRBJ1-1; TRBD1 aligns across 7 bases. The V and J ends lost 5 bases and 0 bases, in that order; junction bases with no gene match: 4. Per the germline V gene, CDR1 is SGHRS and CDR2 is YFSETQ. This CDR3 is built from 14 residues. CDR3: CASSPGTVNTEAFF. The CDR3 nucleotides are TGCGCCAGCAGTCCCGGGACAGTGAACACTGAAGCTTTCTTT.

The chain uses TRBV5-4 and TRBJ2-3; TRBD2 matches 12 bases. Trimming cost V 4 bases and J 2 bases; bases outside gene matches: 5. The CDR3 spans 16 residues. The V gene's germline CDR1 is SGHNT and CDR2 YYREEE (reference sequence). The CDR3 protein is CASSPRTSGITDTQYF. CDR3 DNA sequence: TGTGCCAGCAGCCCACGGACTAGCGGGATCACAGATACGCAGTATTTT.

V gene TRBV19 combines with J gene TRBJ2-2; 11 bases align to TRBD2. The CDR3 has 17 amino acids. The junction had 8 bases not matched to a gene; V was cut back by 5 bases and J by 3 bases. The germline V gene has CDR1 LNHDA and CDR2 SQIVND (reference sequence). Here the CDR3 reads CASSPFSGRADTGELFF. CDR3 DNA: TGTGCCAGTAGTCCTTTTAGCGGGAGGGCCGACACCGGGGAGCTGTTTTTT.

The rearrangement links TRBV11-3 to TRBJ2-1; 9 bases match TRBD2. The germline gives CDR1 SGHNT, CDR2 YENEEA. CDR3 length: 17 amino acids. Trimming removed 0 bases from V and 9 bases from J; junction bases left unmatched: 12. CDR3 bases: TGTGCCAGCAGCTTAGATTTAGCGGGAGAGGTTCCCGGTGAGCAGTTCTTC. Translating gives CASSLDLAGEVPGEQFF.

V and J are TRBV20-1 and TRBJ2-7; D not resolved. The CDR3 runs 11 residues. Trimming removed 5 bases at V and 0 bases at J, with 5 bases between. Germline CDR1 reads DFQATT; CDR2 reads SNEGSKA (reference sequence). DNA for the CDR3: TGCAGTGCTCCTAACTCCTACGAGCAGTACTTC. Translating gives CSAPNSYEQYF.

This rearrangement joins TRBV5-1 to TRBJ1-3, with D unresolved. Trimming removed 4 bases at V and 4 bases at J, with 15 bases between. The CDR3 has 15 amino acids. Germline lookup yields CDR1 SGHRS and CDR2 YFSETQ. The CDR3: CASSPDPRSGNTIYF. CDR3 DNA: TGCGCCAGCAGCCCCGACCCGAGGTCGGGAAACACCATATATTTT.

The V and J genes are TRBV19 and TRBJ1-1, with a tentative D call TRBD1 (6 bases). CDR3 length: 13 residues. Germline CDR1 reads LNHDA; CDR2 reads SQIVND (reference sequence). V was clipped by 3 bases and J by 4 bases, with 9 bases between them. The CDR3 sequence is CASSIGTLTEAFF. As DNA, the CDR3 is TGTGCCAGTAGTATTGGGACACTCACTGAAGCTTTCTTT.

The chain joins TRBV10-2 to TRBJ2-1; TRBD2 aligns across 12 bases. Germline CDR1 reads WSHSY; CDR2 reads SAAADI. The ends lost 6 bases at V and 12 bases at J; junction bases unmatched: 12. The CDR3 loop spans 15 amino acids. CDR3: CASRVTGTSGHLQFF. CDR3 DNA: TGCGCCAGCAGAGTAACCGGGACTAGCGGGCATTTGCAGTTCTTC.

The chain couples TRBV7-9 to TRBJ2-2; TRBD2 aligns across 9 bases. This CDR3 has 14 amino acids. Germline V lookup: CDR1 SEHNR, CDR2 FQNEAQ (reference sequence). CDR3 sequence: CADELAGNTGELFF. Written as DNA, the CDR3 is TGTGCAGATGAACTAGCGGGTAACACCGGGGAGCTGTTTTTT.